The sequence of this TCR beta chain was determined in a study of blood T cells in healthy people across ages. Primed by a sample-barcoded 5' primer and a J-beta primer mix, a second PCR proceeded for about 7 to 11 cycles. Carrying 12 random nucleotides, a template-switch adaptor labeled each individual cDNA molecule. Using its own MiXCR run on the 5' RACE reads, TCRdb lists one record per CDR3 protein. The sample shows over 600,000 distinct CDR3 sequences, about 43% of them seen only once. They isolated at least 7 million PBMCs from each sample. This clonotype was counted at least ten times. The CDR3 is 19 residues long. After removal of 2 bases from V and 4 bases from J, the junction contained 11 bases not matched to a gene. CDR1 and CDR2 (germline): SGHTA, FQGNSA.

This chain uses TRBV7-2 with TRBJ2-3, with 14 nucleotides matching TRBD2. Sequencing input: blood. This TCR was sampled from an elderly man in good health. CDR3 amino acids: CASSLRPMGLAGDPDTQYF. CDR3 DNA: TGTGCCAGCAGCTTACGACCTATGGGACTAGCGGGAGACCCAGATACGCAGTATTTT.